What follows is one TCR beta chain and its context. Its antigen is not known. These data belong to a study of immune cell composition in non-small cell lung cancer. The study, taken as a whole, reports: Adenocarcinomas with higher top tumour-associated clone frequency had more reactive TILs. Tumour TCR-beta clonality showed no significant link to smoking pack-years.

TCRdb's table, derived via immunoSEQ multiplex PCR, lists solely in-frame clones and lacks some. The profile shows around 3,000 clones, 75% of them singletons. This CDR3 spans 13 amino acids. CDR1 SGHNT and CDR2 YYREEE come from the germline V gene (reference sequence). Trimming shortened V by 0 bases and J by 3 bases, and 6 bases separated the two germline ends. Specimen: lung tumor tissue. This rearrangement joins TRBV5-4 to TRBJ1-2; maybe TRBD1 (6 bases). This clonotype was sampled from a human donor with non-small cell lung cancer. The CDR3 loop reads CASSLGQDYGYTF. The CDR3 DNA follows: TGTGCCAGCAGCTTGGGACAGGACTATGGCTACACCTTC.